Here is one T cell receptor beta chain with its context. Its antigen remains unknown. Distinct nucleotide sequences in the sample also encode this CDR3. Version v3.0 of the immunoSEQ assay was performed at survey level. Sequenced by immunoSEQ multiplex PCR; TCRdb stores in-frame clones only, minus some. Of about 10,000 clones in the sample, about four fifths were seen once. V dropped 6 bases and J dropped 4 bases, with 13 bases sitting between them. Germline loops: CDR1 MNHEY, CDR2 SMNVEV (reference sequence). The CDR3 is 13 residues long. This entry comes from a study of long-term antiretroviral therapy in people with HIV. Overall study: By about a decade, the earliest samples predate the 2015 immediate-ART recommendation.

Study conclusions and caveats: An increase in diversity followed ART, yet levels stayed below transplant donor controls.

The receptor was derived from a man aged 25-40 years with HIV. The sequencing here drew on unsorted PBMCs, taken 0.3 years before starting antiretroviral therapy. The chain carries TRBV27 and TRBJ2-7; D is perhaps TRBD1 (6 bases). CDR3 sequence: CASSFGTGYEQYF. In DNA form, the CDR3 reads TGTGCCAGCAGCTTCGGCACAGGGTACGAGCAGTACTTC.